Listed below are T cell receptor beta chains from one sample, sequenced in a study of blood T cell repertoires in COVID-19. The protocol was immunoSEQ multiplex PCR, while the TCRdb copy is restricted to in-frame clones and leaves out a portion. Of 210,000 or so clones listed, 90% are singletons. The source material was peripheral blood. Receptor source: a man between 45 and 60 years old with acute or convalescent COVID-19. Each CDR3 is given with its conserved first and last residue. Fields, in order: V gene, J gene, clone size, D gene, CDR3 DNA, CDR3 protein. D genes are given only for firm matches. Not every row has a clone size; where given, it reads once, few, many or a size class.

TRBV19,TRBJ1-1,-,-,TGTGCCAGTAGCATCGCCAGGGACACTGAAGCTTTCTTT,CASSIARDTEAFF
TRBV6-4,TRBJ2-1,-,-,TGTGCCAGCAGTGAGTTGCTAGCCTCTGAGCAGTTCTTC,CASSELLASEQFF
TRBV14,TRBJ2-4,-,TRBD1,TGTGCCAGCAGCCAAACTACCAGGGGGCCTTACGTCAAAAACATTCAGTACTTC,CASSQTTRGPYVKNIQYF
TRBV7-2,TRBJ2-3,-,TRBD2,TGTGCCAGCAGCTTATCCGGGGAGGGGCCAGATACGCAGTATTTT,CASSLSGEGPDTQYF
TRBV24-1,TRBJ2-5,-,-,TGTGCCACCTCAGGGACTTCACAAGAGACCCAGTACTTC,CATSGTSQETQYF
TRBV5-1,TRBJ1-2,-,-,TGCGCCAGCAGCAGTATAGGACAGCTGTATGGCTACACCTTC,CASSSIGQLYGYTF
TRBV10-3,TRBJ2-7,-,-,TGTGCCATCAGTGAGGGGACAACCGAGCAGTACTTC,CAISEGTTEQYF
TRBV28,TRBJ1-5,-,-,TGTGCCAGCAGTTTCTTAAATCAGCCCCAGCATTTT,CASSFLNQPQHF
TRBV5-1,TRBJ1-6,-,-,TGCGCCAGCAGCTACCAACAGGGTATCAATTCACCCCTCCACTTT,CASSYQQGINSPLHF
TRBV27,TRBJ1-5,once,-,TGTGCCAGCAGTTCCGGGCGGGGCAATCAGCCCCAGCATTTT,CASSSGRGNQPQHF
TRBV21-1,TRBJ2-1,few,-,TGTGCCAGCCGAGGAGATTGCGGGGGCAATGAGCAGTTCTTC,CASRGDCGGNEQFF
TRBV6-5,TRBJ1-4,-,TRBD1,TGTGCCAGCAGAAACACCGGGACAGGACGTGAAAAACTGTTTTTT,CASRNTGTGREKLFF
TRBV7-8,TRBJ1-1,-,TRBD1,TGTGCCAGCAGCTTATATCAGGGGGCGAACACTGAAGCTTTCTTT,CASSLYQGANTEAFF
TRBV28,TRBJ1-5,-,TRBD1,TGTGCCAGCCGAAGGACAGGGCCAGCCTCGGGCGAAGATCAGCCCCAGCATTTT,CASRRTGPASGEDQPQHF
TRBV24-1,TRBJ1-6,-,TRBD1,TGTGCCACCAGTGACCTAACAGGGGCCCTCCACTTT,CATSDLTGALHF
TRBV5-1,TRBJ1-2,once,-,TGCGCCAGCAGCTTGGATCAAGGGCGGGGGTATGGCTACACCTTC,CASSLDQGRGYGYTF
TRBV7-3,TRBJ2-3,few,-,TGTGCCAGCAGCTTTACGAGTGGTGGCACAGATACGCAGTATTTT,CASSFTSGGTDTQYF
TRBV29-1,TRBJ2-5,-,-,TGCAGCGTTGTCCCGGACCAAGAGACCCAGTACTTC,CSVVPDQETQYF
TRBV6-2/TRBV6-3,TRBJ1-4,-,-,TGTGCCAGCAGCTATAGTCTCGGCGGCCAATCGAATGAAAAACTGTTTTTT,CASSYSLGGQSNEKLFF
TRBV4-2,TRBJ2-7,-,-,TGTGCCAGCAGCCGGAACCGGGACTTAAGCTCCTACGAGCAGTACTTC,CASSRNRDLSSYEQYF
TRBV10-3,TRBJ1-5,-,TRBD1,TGTGCCATCAGTGAAGGGGGCGCGAGCAATCAGCCCCAGCATTTT,CAISEGGASNQPQHF
TRBV5-4,TRBJ2-1,-,TRBD1,TGTGCCAGCAGCTTAGATTTACAGGGGAATGAGCAGTTCTTC,CASSLDLQGNEQFF
TRBV14,TRBJ1-1,-,TRBD1,TGTGCCAGCAGCCCCAGAAGGACAGGACCGAACACTGAAGCTTTCTTT,CASSPRRTGPNTEAFF
TRBV29-1,TRBJ1-2,-,TRBD1,TGCAGCGTGAAGACAGGGCCAAACTATGGCTACACCTTC,CSVKTGPNYGYTF
TRBV9,TRBJ2-6,-,TRBD2,TGTGCCAGCAGCGTAGCTGCAGGACTAGCGGGAGACTCTGGGGCCAACGTCCTGACTTTC,CASSVAAGLAGDSGANVLTF
TRBV7-6,TRBJ2-7,-,TRBD1,TGTGCCAGCAGCTTAGAACCGGGACAGGGGGCCTCCTACGAGCAGTACTTC,CASSLEPGQGASYEQYF
TRBV6-5,TRBJ1-2,once,-,TGTGCCAGCAGTTACGGGGGGGGAGGGTATGTGAGGGGCTACACCTTC,CASSYGGGGYVRGYTF
TRBV5-5,TRBJ2-7,-,-,TGTGCCAGCAGCTTGGAGGGCCAGGGCTTACTCTCCTACGAGCAGTACTTC,CASSLEGQGLLSYEQYF
TRBV28,TRBJ2-5,-,-,TGTGCCAGCAGTTCTAGCCGGGAGACCCAGTACTTC,CASSSSRETQYF
TRBV5-6,TRBJ2-5,-,-,TGTGCCAGCAGCTTGGGCATTGGGCAGACATTTCTTGGAGAGACCCAGTACTTC,CASSLGIGQTFLGETQYF
TRBV10-3,TRBJ1-5,-,-,TGTGCCATCAGGGCCGGGACTAATAGCAATCAGCCCCAGCATTTT,CAIRAGTNSNQPQHF
TRBV7-9,TRBJ2-3,-,-,TGTGCCAGCAGCGGGGAGCGGGGACACTTCGCAGATACGCAGTATTTT,CASSGERGHFADTQYF